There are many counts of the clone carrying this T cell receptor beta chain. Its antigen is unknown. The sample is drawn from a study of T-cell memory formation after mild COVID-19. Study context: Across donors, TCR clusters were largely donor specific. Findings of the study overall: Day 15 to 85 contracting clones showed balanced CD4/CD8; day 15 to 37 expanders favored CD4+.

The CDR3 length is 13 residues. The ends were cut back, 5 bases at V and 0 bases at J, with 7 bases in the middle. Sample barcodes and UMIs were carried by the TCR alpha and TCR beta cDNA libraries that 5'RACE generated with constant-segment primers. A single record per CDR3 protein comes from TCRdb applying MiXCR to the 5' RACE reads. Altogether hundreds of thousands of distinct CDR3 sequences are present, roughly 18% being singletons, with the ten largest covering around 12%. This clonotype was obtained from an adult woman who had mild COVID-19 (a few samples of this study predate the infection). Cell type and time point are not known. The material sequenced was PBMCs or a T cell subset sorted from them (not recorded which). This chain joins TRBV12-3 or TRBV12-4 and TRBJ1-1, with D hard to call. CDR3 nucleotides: TGTGCCAGCAGTCTCCTCCTGAACACTGAAGCTTTCTTT. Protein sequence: CASSLLLNTEAFF.